The clone carrying this TCR beta chain was seen just once. Trimming pared 5 bases from V and 2 bases from J, leaving 13 bases between. The CDR3 contains 15 residues. CDR1 is MNHEY, CDR2 SMNVEV, per germline (reference sequence). With random hexamers, roughly 0.45 to 1 ug RNA was reverse transcribed. TCR beta CDR3 was amplified by immunoSEQ covering 54 Vbeta and 13 Jbeta. MiXCR was run by TCRdb on the immunoSEQ multiplex PCR reads, yielding one entry per CDR3 protein. The sample includes some 450,000 distinct CDR3 sequences, more than 80% of them seen just once. This sample was included in a study of CD8 T cells in Susac syndrome. Sequencing of TCR beta drew on CD8+ and CD4+ T cells from blood. Negative isolation yielded CD8+ and CD4+ T cells; FACS enriched TEMRA cells.

The receptor's source is a human donor with multiple sclerosis. The specimen was CD8+ T cells from PBMCs. The chain has TRBV27 and TRBJ2-1; no definite D call. CDR3 nucleotide sequence: TGTGCCAGCAGTCTTTCATCGGATCCCTACAATGAGCAGTTCTTC. Amino acids: CASSLSSDPYNEQFF.